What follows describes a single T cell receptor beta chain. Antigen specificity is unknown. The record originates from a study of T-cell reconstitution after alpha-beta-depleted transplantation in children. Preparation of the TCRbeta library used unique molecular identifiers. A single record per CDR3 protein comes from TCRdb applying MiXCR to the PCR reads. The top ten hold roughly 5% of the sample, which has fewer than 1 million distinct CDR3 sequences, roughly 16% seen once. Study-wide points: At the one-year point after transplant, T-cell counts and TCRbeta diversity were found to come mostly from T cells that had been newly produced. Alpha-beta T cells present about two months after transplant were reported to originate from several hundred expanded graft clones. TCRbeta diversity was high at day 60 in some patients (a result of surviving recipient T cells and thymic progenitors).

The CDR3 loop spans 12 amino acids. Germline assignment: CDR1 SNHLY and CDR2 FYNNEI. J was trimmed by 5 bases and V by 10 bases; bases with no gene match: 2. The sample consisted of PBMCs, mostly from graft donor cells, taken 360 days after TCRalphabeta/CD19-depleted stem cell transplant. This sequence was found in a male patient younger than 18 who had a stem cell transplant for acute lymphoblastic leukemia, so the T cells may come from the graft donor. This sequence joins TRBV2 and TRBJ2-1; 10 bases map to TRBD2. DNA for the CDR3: TGTGCCATACTAGCGGGGAACAATGAGCAGTTCTTC. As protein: CAILAGNNEQFF.